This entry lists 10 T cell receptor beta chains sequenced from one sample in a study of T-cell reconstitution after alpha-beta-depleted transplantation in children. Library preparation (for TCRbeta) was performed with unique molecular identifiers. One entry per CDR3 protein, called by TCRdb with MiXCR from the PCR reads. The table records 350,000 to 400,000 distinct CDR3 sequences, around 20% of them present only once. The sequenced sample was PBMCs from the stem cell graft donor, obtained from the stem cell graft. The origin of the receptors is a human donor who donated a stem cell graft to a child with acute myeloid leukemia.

The CDR3 coding sequence is TGTGCCACCAGTGACTTACTAGCGGGAGGTGATACGCAGTATTTT. Translation gives CATSDLLAGGDTQYF. This chain links TRBV24-1 with TRBJ2-3; 12 bases are a match to TRBD2. Losses at the gene ends were 4 bases for V and 6 bases for J; bases not matched to a gene: 4. The CDR3 contains 15 residues. The germline V gene has CDR1 KGHDR and CDR2 SFDVKD.

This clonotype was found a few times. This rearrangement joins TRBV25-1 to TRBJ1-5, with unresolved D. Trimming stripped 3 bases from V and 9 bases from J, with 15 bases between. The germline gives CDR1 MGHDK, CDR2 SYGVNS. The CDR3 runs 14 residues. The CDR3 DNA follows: TGTGCCAGCAGTGAGGGCAGTTCCCGAAGGCCCCAGCATTTT. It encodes CASSEGSSRRPQHF.

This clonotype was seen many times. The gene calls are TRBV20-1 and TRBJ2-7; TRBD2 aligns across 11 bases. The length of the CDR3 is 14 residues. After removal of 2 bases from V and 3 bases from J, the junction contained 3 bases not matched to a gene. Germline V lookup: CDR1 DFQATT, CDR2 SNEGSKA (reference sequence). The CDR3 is CSARHTSGGYEQYF. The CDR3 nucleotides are TGCAGTGCTAGACACACTAGCGGGGGCTACGAGCAGTACTTC.

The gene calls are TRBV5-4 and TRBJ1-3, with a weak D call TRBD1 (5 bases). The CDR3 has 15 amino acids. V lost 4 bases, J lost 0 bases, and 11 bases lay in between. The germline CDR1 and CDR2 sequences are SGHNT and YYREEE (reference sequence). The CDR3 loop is CASSVTANSGNTIYF. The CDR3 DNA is TGTGCCAGCAGCGTGACAGCCAACTCTGGAAACACCATATATTTT.

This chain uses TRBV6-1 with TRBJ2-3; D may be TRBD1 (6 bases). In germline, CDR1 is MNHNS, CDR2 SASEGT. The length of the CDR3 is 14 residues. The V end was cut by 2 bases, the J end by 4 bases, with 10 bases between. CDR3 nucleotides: TGTGCCAGCAGTGAACAGGGGATGGCAGATACGCAGTATTTT. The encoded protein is CASSEQGMADTQYF.

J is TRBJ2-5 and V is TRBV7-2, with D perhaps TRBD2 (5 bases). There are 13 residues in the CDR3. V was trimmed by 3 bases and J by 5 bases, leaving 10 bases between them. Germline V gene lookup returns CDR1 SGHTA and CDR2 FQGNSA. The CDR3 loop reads CASSFWERETQYF. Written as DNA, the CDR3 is TGTGCCAGCAGCTTCTGGGAGAGGGAGACCCAGTACTTC.

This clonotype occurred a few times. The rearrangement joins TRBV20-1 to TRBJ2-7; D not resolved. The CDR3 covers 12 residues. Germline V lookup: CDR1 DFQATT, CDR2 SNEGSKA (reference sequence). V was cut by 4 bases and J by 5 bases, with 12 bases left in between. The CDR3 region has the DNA TGCAGTGCTACCCTCGACCGACACGAGCAGTACTTC. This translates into CSATLDRHEQYF.

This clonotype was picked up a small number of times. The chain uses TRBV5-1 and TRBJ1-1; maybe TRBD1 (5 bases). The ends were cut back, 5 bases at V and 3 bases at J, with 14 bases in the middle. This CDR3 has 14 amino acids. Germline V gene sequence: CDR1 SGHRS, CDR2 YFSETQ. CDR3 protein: CASRRGGSDTEAFF. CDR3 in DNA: TGCGCCAGCAGGAGGGGTGGCAGCGACACTGAAGCTTTCTTT.

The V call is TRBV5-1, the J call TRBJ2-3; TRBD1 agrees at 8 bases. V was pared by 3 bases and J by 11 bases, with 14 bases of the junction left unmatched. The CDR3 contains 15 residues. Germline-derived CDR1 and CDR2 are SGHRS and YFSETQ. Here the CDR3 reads CASSSEEQGVGEQYF. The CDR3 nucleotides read TGCGCCAGCAGCTCAGAAGAACAGGGGGTTGGGGAGCAGTATTTT. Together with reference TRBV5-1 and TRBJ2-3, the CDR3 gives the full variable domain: KAGVTQTPRYLIKTRGQQVTLSCSPISGHRSVSWYQQTPGQGLQFLFEYFSETQRNKGNFPGRFSGRQFSNSRSEMNVSTLELGDSALYLCASSSEEQGVGEQYFGPGTRLTVL.

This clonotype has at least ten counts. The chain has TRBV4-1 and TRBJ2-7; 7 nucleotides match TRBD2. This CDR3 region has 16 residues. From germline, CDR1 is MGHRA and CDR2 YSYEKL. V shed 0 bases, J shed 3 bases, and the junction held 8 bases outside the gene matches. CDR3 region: CASSQEGGTSYYEQYF. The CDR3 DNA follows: TGCGCCAGCAGCCAAGAGGGGGGGACCTCTTACTACGAGCAGTACTTC.